This entry describes one T cell receptor (beta chain). This sample was taken from a study of blood T cell repertoires in COVID-19. Germline loops: CDR1 MNHEY, CDR2 SVGEGT. Trimming at V came to 5 bases and at J to 7 bases, leaving 14 bases not matched to a gene. The CDR3 runs to 16 residues. Generated by immunoSEQ multiplex PCR, the TCRdb table keeps only in-frame clones and is missing some. The sample records more than 70,000 clones, 70% to 90% being singletons. V gene TRBV6-2 or TRBV6-3 combines with J gene TRBJ1-5; TRBD1 aligns across 7 bases. Material for sequencing was peripheral blood. This sequence originates from a man in his fifties or sixties with acute or convalescent COVID-19. The CDR3 DNA sequence: TGTGCCAGCAGTCCACTCCCTAAGACAGGGCGCCAGCCCCAGCATTTT. Translating gives CASSPLPKTGRQPQHF.